One and the same sample provided the 17 T cell receptor beta chains below, sequenced in a study of technical replicates of blood from several donors (dated by TCRdb to the late 2010s). To prepare the library, the immunoSEQ multiplex PCR assay was applied. TCRdb took over this immuneACCESS table, retaining in-frame rearrangements with V and J assigned. Such tables are incomplete; in checked studies, under half of the missing clones stem from an unresolved V gene, and the remainder is unexplained. The sample table lists 100,000 or so clones, roughly 95% of them with a count of one. The leading ten clones occupy around 0.2% of the sample. Sample: T cells isolated from PBMCs. These receptors originate from a human donor in good health.

In its sample, this clone was seen once. V and J are TRBV19 and TRBJ2-1; 7 bases map to TRBD2. This CDR3 is built from 13 residues. Per germline, CDR1 LNHDA and CDR2 SQIVND (reference sequence). After removal of 9 bases from V and 2 bases from J, the junction contained 4 bases not matched to a gene. CDR3 nucleotides: TGTGCCAGCCGGGGGGAGGCCTACAATGAGCAGTTCTTC. Protein product: CASRGEAYNEQFF. Full variable domain (outside the CDR3, taken from reference TRBV19 and TRBJ2-1): DGGITQSPKYLFRKEGQNVTLSCEQNLNHDAMYWYRQDPGQGLRLIYYSQIVNDFQKGDIAEGYSVSREKKESFPLTVTSAQKNPTAFYLCASRGEAYNEQFFGPGTRLTVL.

The gene calls are TRBV28 and TRBJ1-2, with TRBD1 matching 8 bases. The V gene end was trimmed by 5 bases and the J gene end by 8 bases; junction bases not matched to a gene: 7. Looked up from germline, CDR1 is MDHEN and CDR2 is SYDVKM. The CDR3 has 13 residues. CDR3 bases: TGTGCCAGCAGTCAGGACAGGGTGGGCGGCTACACCTTC. It specifies CASSQDRVGGYTF.

The CDR3 DNA sequence: TGCGCCAGCCACCTGGGGCAGGGAACAGATACGCAGTATTTT. Translation gives CASHLGQGTDTQYF. V and J are TRBV5-1 and TRBJ2-3; D may be TRBD1 (5 bases). CDR1 and CDR2 from the germline V gene are SGHRS and YFSETQ. The CDR3 runs to 14 residues. V was shortened by 7 bases and J by 3 bases, with 15 bases between the two germline ends.

The chain is built from TRBV27 and TRBJ2-1, with 9 bases identical to TRBD2. The CDR3 totals 16 residues. V dropped 4 bases and J dropped 8; count of bases not matched to a gene: 12. Germline V lookup: CDR1 MNHEY, CDR2 SMNVEV (reference sequence). The CDR3 region is CASSSIAGVFVDEQFF. The CDR3 coding sequence is TGTGCCAGCAGTTCGATAGCGGGAGTTTTCGTCGATGAGCAGTTCTTC.

The V call is TRBV10-1, the J call TRBJ2-3; 8 bases match TRBD2. CDR1 WNHNN and CDR2 SYGVQD come from the germline V gene (reference sequence). Trimming cost V 1 base and J 3 bases; bases outside gene matches: 3. The CDR3 is 15 amino acids. The CDR3, as DNA: TGCGCCAGCAGTGAGTACAGCGGGGGAACAGATACGCAGTATTTT. It encodes CASSEYSGGTDTQYF.

The chain employs TRBV6-6 and TRBJ1-2; 7 nucleotides line up with TRBD1. The ends lost 6 bases at V and 4 bases at J; junction bases unmatched: 8. This CDR3 contains 14 residues. Germline CDR1 and CDR2: MNHNY and SVGAGI (reference sequence). This CDR3 is CASSPGTASYGYTF. CDR3 coding DNA: TGTGCCAGCAGCCCTGGGACAGCCAGCTATGGCTACACCTTC.

The chain carries TRBV7-9 and TRBJ2-7; 9 bases are shared with TRBD2. V lost 2 bases and J lost 0; bases outside the gene matches: 8. Germline-derived CDR1 and CDR2 are SEHNR and FQNEAQ (reference sequence). The CDR3 runs 17 residues. The chain's CDR3 is CASSLFLGSGSSYEQYF. The CDR3, as DNA: TGTGCCAGCAGCTTATTTTTGGGTAGCGGGAGCTCCTACGAGCAGTACTTC.

The chain has TRBV7-2 and TRBJ2-1; 12 bases align to TRBD2. CDR3 length equals 17 residues. Germline CDR1 SGHTA, CDR2 FQGNSA. The ends lost 2 bases at V and 5 bases at J; junction bases unmatched: 7. CDR3 DNA: TGTGCCAGCAGCTTAAGGGGGACTAGCGGGCTTAACAATGAGCAGTTCTTC. This sequence encodes CASSLRGTSGLNNEQFF.

V gene TRBV2 combines with J gene TRBJ2-7; TRBD1 agrees at 10 bases. Germline loops: CDR1 SNHLY, CDR2 FYNNEI. V was pared by 4 bases and J by 3 bases, with 0 bases of the junction left unmatched. This CDR3 is 13 amino acids long. CDR3 protein: CASSGTGGYEQYF. CDR3 DNA: TGTGCCAGCAGTGGGACAGGGGGCTACGAGCAGTACTTC.

J is TRBJ2-5 and V is TRBV7-2; D possibly corresponds to TRBD2 (6 bases). Germline V gives CDR1 SGHTA, CDR2 FQGNSA. V lost 6 bases and J 4 bases, leaving 15 bases between the germline ends. The CDR3 totals 14 residues. As DNA, the CDR3 is TGTGCCAGCAGACCGGACTACTTGGGAGAGACCCAGTACTTC. It translates to CASRPDYLGETQYF.

This chain uses TRBV11-2 with TRBJ2-4, with 9 bases aligning to TRBD1. J was trimmed by 9 bases and V by 1 base; bases with no gene match: 13. The CDR3 totals 17 residues. Germline V CDR1 and CDR2: SGHAT, FQNNGV. CDR3 coding DNA: TGTGCCAGCAGCTTAGGCTTTCGGACAGGGGATATGGCCATTCAGTACTTC. Translated, it gives CASSLGFRTGDMAIQYF.

J is TRBJ2-4 and V is TRBV7-9, with 7 bases lining up with TRBD1. J lost 0 bases, V lost 1 base, and 12 bases had no gene match. CDR3 length: 19 amino acids. CDR1 SEHNR and CDR2 FQNEAQ come from the germline V gene (reference sequence). The DNA of the CDR3 is TGTGCCAGCAGCTTAGTGGCCCTCGGACAGGCACTAGCCAAAAACATTCAGTACTTC. This translates into CASSLVALGQALAKNIQYF.

A single count supports this clone. V and J are TRBV30 and TRBJ1-2; no reliable D call. Per germline, CDR1 GTSNPN and CDR2 SVGIG (reference sequence). This CDR3 region has 13 residues. The ends were cut back, 2 bases at V and 8 bases at J, with 15 bases in the middle. CDR3 nucleotides: TGTGCCTGGAGTACCCGTGAGGTCGAAGGCTACACCTTC. It codes for CAWSTREVEGYTF.

This clone was detected only once. The chain uses TRBV13 and TRBJ2-1, with unresolved D. CDR3 size: 14 residues. V lost 6 bases to trimming and J lost 0 bases, with 9 bases between them. Germline V gives CDR1 PRHDT, CDR2 FYEKMQ (reference sequence). CDR3 residues: CASRPPGSYNEQFF. The CDR3, as DNA: TGTGCCAGCAGGCCCCCCGGCTCCTACAATGAGCAGTTCTTC. Filled out from reference TRBV13 and TRBJ2-1, the complete variable domain reads AAGVIQSPRHLIKEKRETATLKCYPIPRHDTVYWYQQGPGQDPQFLISFYEKMQSDKGSIPDRFSAQQFSDYHSELNMSSLELGDSALYFCASRPPGSYNEQFFGPGTRLTVL.

V usage is TRBV11-2 and J usage is TRBJ2-2; a weak D match, TRBD1 (5 bases). The CDR3 extends over 15 amino acids. Deletions cut 1 base from V and 0 bases from J, with 6 bases between. Germline values: CDR1 SGHAT, CDR2 FQNNGV. CDR3 sequence: CASSLVGANTGELFF. CDR3 coding DNA: TGTGCCAGCAGCTTAGTAGGGGCGAACACCGGGGAGCTGTTTTTT.

This chain connects TRBV9 to TRBJ1-2; D uncertain. The CDR3 runs to 14 residues. Germline V gene sequence: CDR1 SGDLS, CDR2 YYNGEE. Trimming shortened V by 4 bases and J by 8 bases, and 18 bases separated the two germline ends. This CDR3 is CASSPGRVLNGYTF. The CDR3 region has the DNA TGTGCCAGCAGCCCCGGGAGGGTCTTGAACGGCTACACCTTC.

The chain has TRBV7-2 and TRBJ2-1, with a possible D match to TRBD2 (6 bases). Germline V gene lookup returns CDR1 SGHTA and CDR2 FQGNSA. The CDR3 is 15 amino acids. V lost 2 bases and J 4 bases, leaving 12 bases between the germline ends. CDR3 in amino acids: CASSLREALYNEQFF. The DNA of the CDR3 is TGTGCCAGCAGCTTAAGGGAGGCCCTTTACAATGAGCAGTTCTTC.